The 23 T cell receptor beta chains below were found in one sample sequenced in a study of blood T cell repertoires in COVID-19. The data were produced by immunoSEQ multiplex PCR, yet TCRdb's version contains in-frame clones alone and is incomplete. Among about 180,000 clones listed, about 85% were seen once. The sequencing sample was made of PBMCs or T cells enriched from blood (not recorded which). The receptors originated from a woman in her thirties or forties with acute COVID-19.

Written as DNA, the CDR3 is TGTGCCAGTAGTACCTACAGGGGTTTAGTGAACACTGAAGCTTTCTTT. It codes for CASSTYRGLVNTEAFF. V gene TRBV19 combines with J gene TRBJ1-1; 7 bases agree with TRBD1. The CDR3 runs to 16 residues. V was clipped by 4 bases and J by 0 bases; unmatched bases: 8. Per germline, CDR1 LNHDA and CDR2 SQIVND (reference sequence).

This chain uses TRBV9 with TRBJ1-2; TRBD1 agrees at 7 bases. V was clipped by 3 bases and J by 3 bases; unmatched bases: 11. This CDR3 comprises 16 residues. The germline gives CDR1 SGDLS, CDR2 YYNGEE. This CDR3 reads CASSAEVGGRHYGYTF. CDR3 bases: TGTGCCAGCAGCGCAGAGGTAGGGGGCCGGCACTATGGCTACACCTTC. Full variable domain (outside the CDR3, taken from reference TRBV9 and TRBJ1-2): DSGVTQTPKHLITATGQRVTLRCSPRSGDLSVYWYQQSLDQGLQFLIQYYNGEERAKGNILERFSAQQFPDLHSELNLSSLELGDSALYFCASSAEVGGRHYGYTFGSGTRLTVV.

The V call is TRBV7-2, the J call TRBJ2-1; a possible D gene is TRBD1 (6 bases). The CDR3 sequence is 14 residues long. The ends were cut back, 3 bases at V and 4 bases at J, with 10 bases in the middle. Germline assignment: CDR1 SGHTA and CDR2 FQGNSA. In nucleotides, the CDR3 is TGTGCCAGCAGCTTCAGGGGCTCGTACAATGAGCAGTTCTTC. Amino acids: CASSFRGSYNEQFF. Together with reference TRBV7-2 and TRBJ2-1, the CDR3 gives the full variable domain: GAGVSQSPSNKVTEKGKDVELRCDPISGHTALYWYRQSLGQGLEFLIYFQGNSAPDKSGLPSDRFSAERTGGSVSTLTIQRTQQEDSAVYLCASSFRGSYNEQFFGPGTRLTVL.

In its sample, this clone was seen a few times. CDR3 DNA sequence: TGTGCCAGCAGTTTACTCCTAGAGGGGGACAGGGACGAGCAGTACTTC. It yields the protein CASSLLLEGDRDEQYF. The chain employs TRBV28 and TRBJ2-7; 9 bases align to TRBD1. Losses at the gene ends were 2 bases for V and 5 bases for J; bases not matched to a gene: 10. The CDR3 length is 16 residues. Per germline, CDR1 MDHEN and CDR2 SYDVKM.

The chain joins TRBV5-1 to TRBJ2-5, with 7 bases identical to TRBD1. This CDR3 is built from 16 residues. CDR1 is SGHRS and CDR2 is YFSETQ in the germline V gene. The J segment lost 0 bases and the V segment lost 7 bases, leaving 12 bases of the junction unmatched. CDR3 protein: CASAAPQQGYQETQYF. The CDR3 region has the DNA TGCGCCAGCGCGGCACCTCAACAGGGGTACCAAGAGACCCAGTACTTC.

The chain is built from TRBV5-8 and TRBJ1-5; maybe TRBD1 (5 bases). Germline V CDR1 and CDR2: SGHTS, YDEGEE. V lost 4 bases to trimming and J lost 0 bases, with 11 bases between them. The CDR3 has 15 amino acids. CDR3 sequence (DNA): TGTGCCAGCAGCCCGGGGGAGGTTAGCAATCAGCCCCAGCATTTT. Translated, it gives CASSPGEVSNQPQHF. Looking up the rest from reference TRBV5-8 and TRBJ1-5 gives the full variable domain: EAGVTQSPTHLIKTRGQQATLRCSPISGHTSVYWYQQALGLGLQFLLWYDEGEERNRGNFPPRFSGRQFPNYSSELNVNALELEDSALYLCASSPGEVSNQPQHFGDGTRLSIL.

This chain links TRBV27 with TRBJ2-7; 14 bases fit TRBD2. Trimming removed 5 bases from V and 6 bases from J; junction bases left unmatched: 6. In germline, CDR1 is MNHEY, CDR2 SMNVEV (reference sequence). This CDR3 region has 15 residues. CDR3 coding DNA: TGTGCCAGCAGTCCCGGGACTAGCGGGAGCAGCGAGCAGTACTTC. Translating it yields CASSPGTSGSSEQYF.

This chain connects TRBV27 to TRBJ2-2; D may be TRBD2 (6 bases). Trimming shortened V by 6 bases and J by 4 bases, and 15 bases separated the two germline ends. Looked up from germline, CDR1 is MNHEY and CDR2 is SMNVEV (reference sequence). This CDR3 has 15 amino acids. The CDR3 loop is CASRLLGGSTGELFF. The DNA of the CDR3 is TGTGCCAGCAGACTGCTCGGGGGATCCACCGGGGAGCTGTTTTTT.

The chain combines TRBV30 with TRBJ1-3; a possible D gene is TRBD1 (5 bases). CDR1 and CDR2 from the germline V gene are GTSNPN and SVGIG (reference sequence). The V gene lost 7 bases and the J gene lost 8 bases, with 12 bases spanning the gap. The CDR3 sequence is 11 residues long. The CDR3 loop is CASSGVHTIYF. DNA for the CDR3: TGTGCCTCTTCGGGGGTCCACACCATATATTTT.

The chain combines TRBV6-5 with TRBJ2-2; no clear D gene. V dropped 4 bases and J dropped 7 bases, with 10 bases sitting between them. The CDR3 has 13 amino acids. The germline CDR1 and CDR2 sequences are MNHEY and SVGAGI. The CDR3 region is CASSSVPGGELFF. As DNA, the CDR3 is TGTGCCAGCAGTTCGGTCCCGGGCGGGGAGCTGTTTTTT.

This clone showed up just once. The rearrangement joins TRBV12-3 or TRBV12-4 to TRBJ1-2, with 7 bases aligning to TRBD1. The V and J ends lost 4 bases and 2 bases, in that order; junction bases with no gene match: 1. The CDR3 has 13 amino acids. The CDR3 nucleotides are TGTGCCAGCAGTTCGACAGGGAACTATGGCTACACCTTC. This encodes CASSSTGNYGYTF.

The chain is built from TRBV14 and TRBJ1-2; maybe TRBD1 (6 bases). V was trimmed by 0 bases and J by 2 bases, leaving 10 bases between them. The CDR3 spans 15 residues. Per the germline V gene, CDR1 is SGHDN and CDR2 is FVKESK. The CDR3: CASSQEQGRNYGYTF. The CDR3 nucleotides read TGTGCCAGCAGCCAAGAGCAGGGGCGCAACTATGGCTACACCTTC.

The rearrangement joins TRBV27 to TRBJ1-1; 9 bases fit TRBD1. J lost 4 bases, V lost 10 bases, and 4 bases had no gene match. There are 12 residues in the CDR3. Germline V gene lookup returns CDR1 MNHEY and CDR2 SMNVEV (reference sequence). This CDR3 is CAIPTGGTEAFF. CDR3 bases: TGTGCCATCCCGACAGGGGGCACTGAAGCTTTCTTT.

The chain has TRBV28 and TRBJ1-2; unclear D gene. Germline V gene lookup returns CDR1 MDHEN and CDR2 SYDVKM. V dropped 5 bases and J dropped 7 bases, with 14 bases sitting between them. The CDR3 totals 13 residues. The CDR3: CASSPPIEGGYTF. For the CDR3, the DNA is TGTGCCAGCAGTCCTCCAATTGAGGGTGGCTACACCTTC.

The gene calls are TRBV24-1 and TRBJ1-4; 9 bases map to TRBD1. The CDR3 is 18 amino acids. V lost 3 bases to trimming and J lost 3 bases; unmatched junction nucleotides: 10. Germline values: CDR1 KGHDR, CDR2 SFDVKD. The DNA of the CDR3 is TGTGCCACCAGTGATGCAAGGGACAGGGTGAATTCTAATGAAAAACTGTTTTTT. Its translation: CATSDARDRVNSNEKLFF.

The table lists this clone with a count of one. The chain is built from TRBV15 and TRBJ1-1; tentative D call: TRBD1 (5 bases). CDR3 size: 13 residues. Trimming stripped 0 bases from V and 9 bases from J, with 11 bases between. Germline-derived CDR1 and CDR2 are LNHNV and YYDKDF (reference sequence). Here the CDR3 DNA reads TGTGCCACCAGCAGAGACCTCAGGGATAAAGCTTTCTTT. Protein sequence: CATSRDLRDKAFF.

The table lists this clone with a count of one. The chain employs TRBV4-1 and TRBJ2-2; TRBD2 is a possible D gene (5 bases). The germline V gene encodes CDR1 MGHRA and CDR2 YSYEKL. The CDR3 runs 14 residues. V was shortened by 4 bases and J by 3 bases, with 9 bases between the two germline ends. The CDR3 DNA reads TGCGCCAGCAGCCGTGGGCGGGACACCGGGGAGCTGTTTTTT. It translates to CASSRGRDTGELFF.

The V call is TRBV19, the J call TRBJ2-1; TRBD1 is a possible D gene (6 bases). Germline CDR1 and CDR2: LNHDA and SQIVND (reference sequence). Trimming shortened V by 7 bases and J by 6 bases, and 22 bases separated the two germline ends. The CDR3 runs to 16 residues. The CDR3 DNA is TGTGCCAGTAATTTGGCTACAGGGCTCCCAATCAATGAGCAGTTCTTC. Its translation is CASNLATGLPINEQFF.

This clone was seen once. The J gene is TRBJ2-7, the V gene TRBV30, with D uncertain. This CDR3 has 12 residues. Germline loops: CDR1 GTSNPN, CDR2 SVGIG (reference sequence). The ends were cut back, 4 bases at V and 7 bases at J, with 14 bases in the middle. The CDR3 sequence: CAWILHSREQYF. CDR3 sequence (DNA): TGTGCCTGGATTCTTCATAGCCGGGAGCAGTACTTC. Variable domain in full (rest from reference TRBV30 and TRBJ2-7): SQTIHQWPATLVQPVGSPLSLECTVEGTSNPNLYWYRQAAGRGLQLLFYSVGIGQISSEVPQNLSASRPQDRQFILSSKKLLLSDSGFYLCAWILHSREQYFGPGTRLTVT.

The chain couples TRBV6-5 to TRBJ1-2; 7 bases map to TRBD1. Looked up from germline, CDR1 is MNHEY and CDR2 is SVGAGI. Losses at the gene ends were 4 bases for V and 8 bases for J; bases not matched to a gene: 10. There are 14 residues in the CDR3. CDR3 protein: CASSSQMTGYGYTF. The CDR3 nucleotides are TGTGCCAGCAGTTCCCAGATGACAGGGTACGGCTACACCTTC.

This clone was recorded a few times. This chain links TRBV18 with TRBJ1-1; perhaps TRBD1 as D (6 bases). The germline CDR1 and CDR2 sequences are KGHSH and LQKENI. Trimming removed 6 bases at V and 1 base at J, with 12 bases between. The CDR3 spans 14 residues. The CDR3 region has the DNA TGTGCCAGCTCCCAAGGACAGCAGAACACTGAAGCTTTCTTT. Encoded protein: CASSQGQQNTEAFF. The full variable domain, with the rest looked up from reference TRBV18 and TRBJ1-1, is NAGVMQNPRHLVRRRGQEARLRCSPMKGHSHVYWYRQLPEEGLKFMVYLQKENIIDESGMPKERFSAEFPKEGPSILRIQQVVRGDSAAYFCASSQGQQNTEAFFGQGTRLTVV.

The V call is TRBV5-1, the J call TRBJ2-3; TRBD2 aligns across 10 bases. The CDR3 runs to 15 residues. The ends lost 5 bases at V and 1 base at J; junction bases unmatched: 4. From germline, CDR1 is SGHRS and CDR2 YFSETQ. For the CDR3, the DNA is TGCGCCAGCAGGACCGGGACTAGCGGCACAGATACGCAGTATTTT. This encodes CASRTGTSGTDTQYF.

This chain uses TRBV6-6 with TRBJ2-1; 10 bases are a match to TRBD2. The CDR3 loop spans 17 amino acids. V was pared by 5 bases and J by 8 bases, with 15 bases of the junction left unmatched. Germline V gene sequence: CDR1 MNHNY, CDR2 SVGAGI (reference sequence). The CDR3 is CASSRKGAGGPGDEQFF. CDR3 sequence (DNA): TGTGCCAGCAGTCGCAAAGGAGCGGGAGGGCCAGGGGATGAGCAGTTCTTC.